This TCR beta chain was found in a study of shared clonotypes between healthy human individuals. The repertoire was sequenced with immunoSEQ multiplex PCR; TCRdb's copy has only in-frame clones and lacks some. The repertoire holds fewer than 1.8 million clones, with approximately 98.5% as singletons. With 1 base clipped from V and 12 bases from J, the junction kept 5 bases outside the gene matches. The CDR3 contains 13 residues. Germline V gives CDR1 MGHRA, CDR2 YSYEKL. The receptor comes from a man aged 25-40 years in good health. The chain joins TRBV4-1 to TRBJ1-5, with 8 bases that match TRBD1. Material for sequencing was naive CD4+ T cells sorted from blood. The subset denotes: CD45RA+ positively selected. CDR3 loop: CASSQVGQDYQHF. Written as DNA, the CDR3 is TGCGCCAGCAGCCAAGTGGGACAGGATTACCAGCATTTT.